Below are 10 T cell receptor beta chains sequenced from a single sample in a study of early T cells in non-severe SARS-CoV-2 infection. TCRdb re-analysed the 5' RACE reads in MiXCR, keeping a single row per CDR3 protein. The data hold 86,000 or so distinct CDR3 sequences, with about 14% observed a single time. What was sequenced was whole blood. These receptors were taken from an adult who was a healthcare worker with PCR-confirmed SARS-CoV-2 infection or an uninfected control (not recorded which).

This clonotype has more than one count but fewer than ten. The chain joins TRBV5-1 to TRBJ1-1; D gene uncertain. The germline gives CDR1 SGHRS, CDR2 YFSETQ. V lost 4 bases to trimming and J lost 1 base, with 8 bases between them. The CDR3 totals 13 residues. The CDR3 is CASSLPENTEAFF. CDR3 nucleotide sequence: TGCGCCAGCAGCCTCCCAGAGAACACTGAAGCTTTCTTT. Together with reference TRBV5-1 and TRBJ1-1, the CDR3 gives the full variable domain: KAGVTQTPRYLIKTRGQQVTLSCSPISGHRSVSWYQQTPGQGLQFLFEYFSETQRNKGNFPGRFSGRQFSNSRSEMNVSTLELGDSALYLCASSLPENTEAFFGQGTRLTVV.

The genes are TRBV6-1 and TRBJ2-7; 8 nucleotides agree with TRBD1. The J segment lost 3 bases and the V segment lost 5 bases, leaving 3 bases of the junction unmatched. The germline gives CDR1 MNHNS, CDR2 SASEGT. The CDR3 totals 13 residues. DNA of the CDR3: TGTGCCAGCAGTCAGGGGGCTTACTACGAGCAGTACTTC. This gives the protein CASSQGAYYEQYF.

This clonotype was observed a few times. The chain has TRBV29-1 and TRBJ1-2; 7 positions match TRBD1. The CDR3 contains 13 residues. The V segment lost 4 bases and the J segment 7 bases; nucleotides outside the gene matches: 9. CDR1 is SQVTM, CDR2 ANQGSEA, per germline. CDR3 amino acids: CSVGRDSGVGYTF. CDR3 in DNA: TGCAGCGTTGGACGGGACAGCGGAGTTGGCTACACCTTC.

This clonotype was detected once. This chain connects TRBV7-9 to TRBJ2-6; 8 nucleotides agree with TRBD1. The germline CDR1 and CDR2 sequences are SEHNR and FQNEAQ (reference sequence). V lost 7 bases and J lost 4; bases outside the gene matches: 6. The CDR3 extends over 15 amino acids. The chain's CDR3 is CASIPQGAGANVLTF. CDR3 DNA sequence: TGTGCCAGCATTCCGCAGGGGGCCGGGGCCAACGTCCTGACTTTC. Full variable domain (rest looked up from reference TRBV7-9 and TRBJ2-6): DTGVSQNPRHKITKRGQNVTFRCDPISEHNRLYWYRQTLGQGPEFLTYFQNEAQLEKSRLLSDRFSAERPKGSFSTLEIQRTEQGDSAMYLCASIPQGAGANVLTFGAGSRLTVL.

This clonotype was counted ten times or more. The V gene is TRBV14, the J gene TRBJ2-7, with D hard to call. Germline V gene data show CDR1 as SGHDN and CDR2 as FVKESK. CDR3 size: 12 residues. V lost 2 bases to trimming and J lost 2 bases, with 4 bases between them. Here the CDR3 DNA reads TGTGCCAGCAGCCAATCAACCTACGAGCAGTACTTC. Its protein product is CASSQSTYEQYF.

This clonotype showed up just a few times. V gene TRBV7-3 combines with J gene TRBJ2-1; D is undetermined. Germline CDR1 SGHTA, CDR2 FQGTGA. The V end lost 1 base, the J end lost 6 bases, and 16 bases lay between the germline ends. The CDR3 consists of 16 residues. For the CDR3, the DNA is TGTGCCAGCAGCTTAAATAGTTGGGTACCGTCCAATGAGCAGTTCTTC. It specifies CASSLNSWVPSNEQFF.

The gene calls are TRBV13 and TRBJ1-4, with D perhaps matching TRBD1 (5 bases). The germline V gene has CDR1 PRHDT and CDR2 FYEKMQ (reference sequence). The CDR3 is made up of 14 amino acids. V was cut by 3 bases and J by 5 bases, with 10 bases left in between. CDR3 coding DNA: TGTGCCAGCAGCTTGGGAGGGGAAAATGAAAAACTGTTTTTT. Translating it yields CASSLGGENEKLFF.

This clonotype was found a few times. The chain's CDR3 is CASSYSILTGDVRETQYF. DNA of the CDR3: TGTGCCAGCAGTTACTCGATATTGACGGGGGACGTAAGGGAGACCCAGTACTTC. The rearrangement uses TRBV6-6 and TRBJ2-5, with D possibly being TRBD2 (6 bases). The CDR3 totals 18 residues. Trimming removed 0 bases from V and 5 bases from J, with 22 bases in between. Germline CDR1 is MNHNY and CDR2 is SVGAGI (reference sequence).

This chain uses TRBV10-3 with TRBJ2-7; D remains ambiguous. Per germline, CDR1 ENHRY and CDR2 SYGVKD. The V end was cut by 6 bases, the J end by 1 base, with 7 bases between. This CDR3 spans 12 amino acids. CDR3 in DNA: TGTGCCATCAGCAGGCTTTCCTACGAGCAGTACTTC. This translates into CAISRLSYEQYF.

This clonotype was counted ten times or more. This chain joins TRBV6-1 and TRBJ1-1; possible D gene TRBD1, 6 bases. Trimming stripped 6 bases from V and 3 bases from J, with 14 bases between. The CDR3 sequence is 14 residues long. Germline V gene sequence: CDR1 MNHNS, CDR2 SASEGT. The CDR3 DNA sequence: TGTGCCAGCAGGGACAGTCCCCGAGACACTGAAGCTTTCTTT. This translates into CASRDSPRDTEAFF.